This is a list of T cell receptor beta chains from one sample in a study of cytomegalovirus exposure and HLA in healthy donors. Using immunoSEQ multiplex PCR, the repertoire was profiled, and TCRdb retains in-frame clones only, with some absent. This sample carries tens of thousands of clones, around 78% of them seen once, and the ten largest clones take around 6%. Sequenced: PBMCs. These receptors came from a man aged 45 to 65 in good health and CMV-seronegative. Both conserved end residues are part of each CDR3. The order of the fields is CDR3 DNA, CDR3 protein, V gene, clone size, J gene, CDR3 length, D gene. The D gene is left open where the match is weak. Clone size, where shown, is once, few, many, or a class for clones that have expanded.

DNA: TGTGCCAGCAGCTTGGTAGGCAACGGGGCTTTCTTT
CDR3: CASSLVGNGAFF
V: TRBV7-9
size: .
J: TRBJ1-1
length: 12
D: .

DNA: TGCAGCGTTGGTTTACAGGTGGACACCCAGTACTTC
CDR3: CSVGLQVDTQYF
V: TRBV29-1
size: few
J: TRBJ2-5
length: 12
D: .

DNA: TGTGCCAGCAGCTTAGAAGTTAGGAGCCATGGCTACACCTTC
CDR3: CASSLEVRSHGYTF
V: TRBV7-2
size: .
J: TRBJ1-2
length: 14
D: .

DNA: TGTGCCAGTAGTAATATGAGGGGAGGGGGCACTGAAGCTTTCTTT
CDR3: CASSNMRGGGTEAFF
V: TRBV19
size: .
J: TRBJ1-1
length: 15
D: .

DNA: TGTGCCAGCAGTTTAGGTACTAGCGGCTACGAGCAGTACTTC
CDR3: CASSLGTSGYEQYF
V: TRBV28
size: .
J: TRBJ2-7
length: 14
D: TRBD2

DNA: TGTGCCAGCAGCCCCGGGACAGGGGCCTACGAGCAGTACTTC
CDR3: CASSPGTGAYEQYF
V: TRBV11-2
size: few
J: TRBJ2-7
length: 14
D: TRBD1

DNA: TGTGCCAGCAGCGGAGATCCGACTAGCGGGGGGTCACGCACAGATACGCAGTATTTT
CDR3: CASSGDPTSGGSRTDTQYF
V: TRBV2
size: .
J: TRBJ2-3
length: 19
D: TRBD2

DNA: TGTGCCAGCAGTGAAGCGCTTGGCAGGGGAAACTATGGCTACACCTTC
CDR3: CASSEALGRGNYGYTF
V: TRBV6-1
size: .
J: TRBJ1-2
length: 16
D: .

DNA: TGCGCCAGCAGCTTCCCTATGGGGACAGGGTGGGAACGGACTGAAGCTTTCTTT
CDR3: CASSFPMGTGWERTEAFF
V: TRBV5-1
size: .
J: TRBJ1-1
length: 18
D: TRBD1

DNA: TGCGCCAGCAGCTTGGGCCAGGGCAACTATGGCTACACCTTC
CDR3: CASSLGQGNYGYTF
V: TRBV5-1
size: .
J: TRBJ1-2
length: 14
D: .

DNA: TGTGCCAGCAGCCAAGGAGCGGCAGTTGGGGAGACCCAGTACTTC
CDR3: CASSQGAAVGETQYF
V: TRBV14
size: .
J: TRBJ2-5
length: 15
D: .

DNA: TGTGCCAGTAGTCCGGGACAGCACTACGAGCAGTACTTC
CDR3: CASSPGQHYEQYF
V: TRBV19
size: .
J: TRBJ2-7
length: 13
D: TRBD1